The 14 T cell receptor beta chains below come from one sample, sequenced in a study of early T cells in non-severe SARS-CoV-2 infection. Each CDR3 protein gets one entry after TCRdb re-called the 5' RACE reads with MiXCR. The profile shows roughly 75,000 distinct CDR3 sequences, over 9% of them singletons. Sample: whole blood. Source of these receptors: an adult who was a healthcare worker with PCR-confirmed SARS-CoV-2 infection or an uninfected control (not recorded which).

This clonotype showed up many times. J is TRBJ2-3 and V is TRBV24-1; 7 bases are a match to TRBD2. V was pared by 3 bases and J by 3 bases, with 14 bases of the junction left unmatched. The V gene's germline CDR1 is KGHDR and CDR2 SFDVKD. CDR3 size: 18 residues. CDR3 sequence (DNA): TGTGCCACCAGTGATCCCCCCCAGGGAGGGCCTAGAACAGATACGCAGTATTTT. As protein: CATSDPPQGGPRTDTQYF.

This clonotype was counted ten times or more. This rearrangement joins TRBV7-6 to TRBJ2-3; 9 bases are a match to TRBD2. Germline trimming cut 4 bases from V and 4 bases from J; bases unmatched to any gene: 6. Germline V gives CDR1 SGHVS, CDR2 FNYEAQ. The CDR3 spans 15 residues. In DNA form, the CDR3 reads TGTGCCAGCAGCTACAGGACTAGCGTCGCAGATACGCAGTATTTT. Its protein product is CASSYRTSVADTQYF.

This clonotype was observed many times. The chain combines TRBV20-1 with TRBJ1-6; D not certain. The V and J ends lost 4 bases and 8 bases respectively, with 15 bases between them. This CDR3 has 14 residues. Germline CDR1 is DFQATT and CDR2 is SNEGSKA (reference sequence). Here the CDR3 reads CSATEGSGDSPLHF. The CDR3 nucleotides read TGCAGTGCTACTGAAGGGTCTGGGGATTCACCCCTCCACTTT.

The V and J genes are TRBV5-6 and TRBJ2-1; 7 bases line up with TRBD1. V was pared by 6 bases and J by 2 bases, with 14 bases of the junction left unmatched. The CDR3 spans 17 residues. Germline V gene lookup returns CDR1 SGHDT and CDR2 YYEEEE. CDR3 bases: TGTGCCAGCACCTTCGGGCTCGGACAGGATACCTACAATGAGCAGTTCTTC. The encoded protein is CASTFGLGQDTYNEQFF.

The chain employs TRBV30 and TRBJ2-2; tentatively, D is TRBD2 (6 bases). Germline CDR1 is GTSNPN and CDR2 is SVGIG (reference sequence). The CDR3 has 13 residues. Trimming pared 1 base from V and 7 bases from J, leaving 10 bases between. The CDR3, as DNA: TGTGCCTGGAGTGGAGACGGGAGCGGGGAGCTGTTTTTT. Protein product: CAWSGDGSGELFF.

This rearrangement joins TRBV2 to TRBJ1-2; no firm D call. V was cut by 10 bases and J by 2 bases, with 14 bases left in between. CDR3 length: 13 residues. CDR1 and CDR2 (germline): SNHLY, FYNNEI. CDR3 region: CATERTVNYGYTF. Here the CDR3 DNA reads TGTGCCACCGAGAGAACAGTAAACTATGGCTACACCTTC.

The chain uses TRBV7-9 and TRBJ2-1; TRBD2 aligns across 7 bases. CDR1 and CDR2 from the germline V gene are SEHNR and FQNEAQ (reference sequence). V lost 1 base and J lost 8; bases outside the gene matches: 11. This CDR3 region has 16 residues. The CDR3 sequence is CASSLGTGRAPHEQFF. The DNA for the CDR3 is TGTGCCAGCAGCTTAGGGACTGGGAGGGCCCCCCATGAGCAGTTCTTC.

The V call is TRBV28, the J call TRBJ1-1; 9 nucleotides line up with TRBD1. The V and J ends lost 7 bases and 4 bases, in that order; junction bases with no gene match: 10. Germline V CDR1 and CDR2: MDHEN, SYDVKM. The CDR3 is 15 residues long. CDR3 DNA sequence: TGTGCCAGCATTCAGACAGGGGGTAAGGGCACTGAAGCTTTCTTT. Translated: CASIQTGGKGTEAFF.

The sample holds many counts of this clonotype. The rearrangement links TRBV7-2 to TRBJ1-4; D unclear. This CDR3 contains 13 residues. V was pared by 6 bases and J by 4 bases, with 9 bases between. Germline V gene sequence: CDR1 SGHTA, CDR2 FQGNSA. As DNA, the CDR3 is TGTGCCAGCAGAGACGGAAATAATGAAAAACTGTTTTTT. Encoded protein: CASRDGNNEKLFF.

The CDR3 DNA reads as TGTGCCAGCAGCTTATTCGAGAACACTGAAGCTTTCTTT. Amino acids: CASSLFENTEAFF. J is TRBJ1-1 and V is TRBV7-3; D is undetermined. The CDR3 runs 13 residues. Germline lookup yields CDR1 SGHTA and CDR2 FQGTGA. V was shortened by 2 bases and J by 1 base, with 5 bases between the two germline ends.

This chain joins TRBV3-1 and TRBJ2-1; D uncertain. There are 12 residues in the CDR3. V dropped 0 bases and J dropped 12 bases, with 9 bases sitting between them. The germline CDR1 and CDR2 sequences are LGHDT and YNNKEL (reference sequence). The chain's CDR3 is CASSQDMVGQFF. The CDR3 nucleotides read TGTGCCAGCAGCCAAGATATGGTTGGGCAGTTCTTC.

This clonotype was observed a handful of times. This rearrangement joins TRBV14 to TRBJ2-2; 10 nucleotides align to TRBD2. Unmatched junction bases numbered 5, after V lost 4 bases and J lost 3 bases. CDR1 and CDR2 from the germline V gene are SGHDN and FVKESK. This CDR3 is 16 amino acids long. The CDR3 loop reads CASSPLAGLDTGELFF. In nucleotides, the CDR3 is TGTGCCAGCAGCCCACTAGCGGGACTTGACACCGGGGAGCTGTTTTTT.

The rearrangement uses TRBV27 and TRBJ2-2; no reliable D call. The CDR3 covers 15 residues. The V gene's germline CDR1 is MNHEY and CDR2 SMNVEV (reference sequence). Trimming left V 3 bases short and J 4 bases short, with 12 bases between. The CDR3 protein is CASSLIGPGTGELFF. CDR3 sequence (DNA): TGTGCCAGCAGTTTGATCGGGCCGGGCACCGGGGAGCTGTTTTTT.

This clonotype was observed a handful of times. The chain recombines TRBV27 with TRBJ1-1; D is unclear. V was cut by 3 bases and J by 1 base, with 6 bases left in between. The CDR3 is 13 residues long. Germline loops: CDR1 MNHEY, CDR2 SMNVEV (reference sequence). CDR3 sequence reads: CASSFLKNTEAFF. The CDR3 nucleotides are TGTGCCAGCAGTTTCCTGAAGAACACTGAAGCTTTCTTT.